The following is a TCR beta chain sequence with its context. Only one count was recorded for this clone. Its antigen remains unidentified. No qualities accompany the bases; no much larger clone lies one base away. CD8 naive samples were obtained by positive selection for CCR7 among CD45RO-negative cells, yielding a CD45RA+CCR7+ population from which TemRA cells were excluded. Donors were healthy HIV-negative adults with no recently reported acute infections or vaccinations. All donors were Caucasian adults living in Nashville, Tennessee, USA. Blood was obtained by leukapheresis, after which PBMCs were separated by Ficoll-Histopaque density gradient centrifugation and cryopreserved in liquid nitrogen vapor phase. Purity and quantity of every magnetically sorted T cell population were checked by analytical flow cytometry. Each sorted fraction had its genomic DNA isolated and then quantified by UV absorbance on a Nanodrop 2000c.

The sample comes from a study of shared clonotypes between healthy human individuals (TCRdb year 2020). Regarding the complete study: The cohort comprised two women and a few men aged 18 to 49 years. To increase sequencing depth and limit assay-specific biases, TCR repertoire library preparation and sequencing were carried out by different laboratories using diverse techniques. For each donor, CD4 naive and CD4 memory were each run on three plates, CD8 naive on two plates, and CD8 memory on one plate. To estimate repertoire size and how much clonotype sharing occurs between individuals, the study deeply sequenced the blood TCR repertoires of a handful of healthy adults. Per donor, leukapheresis produced somewhere between about 0.9 and 9.5 billion PBMCs. What the study reported, not specific to this receptor: Naive subsets generally had larger estimated clonotype richness than memory subsets did. The genetic and exposure-history diversity represented was limited by the small number of donors. Pairwise subsampling led to the expectation that sequencing depth would affect the degree of clonotype sharing among donors. Higher generation probabilities were observed for clonotypes shared by all four sorted-subset donors than for non-shared clonotypes. When a handful of donors were compared, the shared fraction of clonotypes was roughly 5% for naive CD4, around 4% for naive CD8, 2.3% for memory CD4, and 0.35% to 0.4% for memory CD8. Only blood was sampled, and tissue TCR repertoires likely differ from those in blood. Rarefaction of sorted-subset datasets indicated incomplete sequencing despite the large sequencing depth.

Using the deep immunoSEQ assay, multiplex PCR amplified TCR CDR3 regions from genomic DNA. Extracted genomic DNA from each cell subset was distributed evenly across all wells of several immunoSEQ 96-well plates, and each plate was treated as a replicate. For sorted subsets, approximately 190 ng genomic DNA, equal to about 30,000 T cell genomes, was loaded into each replicate PCR. The purified libraries were quantified using a Qubit 3.0 fluorometer, sized with a Bioanalyzer 2100, and then quantified again using the KAPA Library Quantification kit. Every immunoSEQ 96-well plate was sequenced on a dedicated single-read 150-cycle Illumina NextSeq 550 flow cell. The study's own analysis went as follows. Because the immunoSEQ output held only junctional sequences and lacked quality scores, the filtering could not match the filtering applied to full-length reads. Sequences were annotated with PyIR, a Python wrapper for IgBLAST v1.9, using IMGT germline references to assign V/J genes and CDR3. Reads were removed for weak V/J assignments (E-value above 1e-6), missing CDR3, stop codons, out-of-frame junctions, or ambiguous translated residues. A V3J clonotype was defined by an identical inferred V gene, J gene, and CDR3 amino acid sequence. Percentage overlap between repertoires was calculated by dividing the number of shared unique clonotypes by the size of the smaller repertoire. Repertoire richness was assessed with RTK rarefaction, the Chao1 estimator, and Recon v2.1 estimates of unobserved clonotypes. Generation probabilities for all TCRbeta clonotypes obtained by the gDNA method from a handful of donors were computed using OLGA. Here the immuneACCESS table is served through TCRdb, limited to in-frame sequences with V and J called. Missing clones are a known gap in these copies; in checked studies unresolved V genes cover under half, and the rest lacks a known reason. For V, J and clone size, that table is used; D and trimming come from the DNA. The sample table shows some 2.1 million clones, and roughly 95% are seen once. The top ten hold around 1.1% of the sample.

From the germline V gene (reference sequence), CDR1 is GTSNPN and CDR2 is SVGIG. Cut back by 0 bases and 5 bases, the V and J ends lie 8 bases apart. Including cysteine and phenylalanine, the CDR3 has 13 amino acids. Of the read, only the CDR3 DNA is kept; its 39 bases are in frame from base 1. Recombination linked TRBV30 to TRBJ2-1, with the D gene uncertain. The source is a man aged 18 to 30 in good health. What was sequenced was naive CD8+ T cells sorted from blood. Reading the label with the study, this specimen's cell subset or site is: CD45RA+CCR7+. The nucleotide sequence is TGTGCCTGGAGTGTTACGTCGGACAATGAGCAGTTCTTC. Translated, it reads CAWSVTSDNEQFF. With all but the CDR3 taken from the reference TRBV30 and TRBJ2-1 genes, the full variable domain is: SQTIHQWPATLVQPVGSPLSLECTVEGTSNPNLYWYRQAAGRGLQLLFYSVGIGQISSEVPQNLSASRPQDRQFILSSKKLLLSDSGFYLCAWSVTSDNEQFFGPGTRLTVL.